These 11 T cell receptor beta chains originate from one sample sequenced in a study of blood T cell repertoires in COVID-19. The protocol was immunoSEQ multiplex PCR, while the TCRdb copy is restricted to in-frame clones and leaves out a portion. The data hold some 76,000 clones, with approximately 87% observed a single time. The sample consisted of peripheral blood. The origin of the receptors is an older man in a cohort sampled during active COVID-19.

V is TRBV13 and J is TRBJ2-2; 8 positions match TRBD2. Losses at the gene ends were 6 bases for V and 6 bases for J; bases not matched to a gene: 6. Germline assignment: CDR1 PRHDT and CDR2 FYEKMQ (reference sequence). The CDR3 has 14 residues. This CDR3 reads CASSQSGGAGELFF. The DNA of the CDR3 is TGTGCCAGCAGTCAAAGCGGGGGCGCCGGGGAGCTGTTTTTT.

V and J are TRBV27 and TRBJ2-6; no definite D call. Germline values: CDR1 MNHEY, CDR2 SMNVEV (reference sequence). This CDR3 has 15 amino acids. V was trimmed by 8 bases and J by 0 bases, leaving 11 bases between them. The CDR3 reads CASGRRSSGANVLTF. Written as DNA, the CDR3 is TGTGCCAGCGGTCGGCGGTCCTCTGGGGCCAACGTCCTGACTTTC. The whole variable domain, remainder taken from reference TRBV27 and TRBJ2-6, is EAQVTQNPRYLITVTGKKLTVTCSQNMNHEYMSWYRQDPGLGLRQIYYSMNVEVTDKGDVPEGYKVSRKEKRNFPLILESPSPNQTSLYFCASGRRSSGANVLTFGAGSRLTVL.

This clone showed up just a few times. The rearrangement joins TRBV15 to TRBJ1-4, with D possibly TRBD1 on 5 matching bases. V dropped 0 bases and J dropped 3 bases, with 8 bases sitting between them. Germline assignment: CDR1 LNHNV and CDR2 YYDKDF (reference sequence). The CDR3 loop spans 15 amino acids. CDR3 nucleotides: TGTGCCACCAGCAGAGATGACAGCCCTAATGAAAAACTGTTTTTT. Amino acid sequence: CATSRDDSPNEKLFF.

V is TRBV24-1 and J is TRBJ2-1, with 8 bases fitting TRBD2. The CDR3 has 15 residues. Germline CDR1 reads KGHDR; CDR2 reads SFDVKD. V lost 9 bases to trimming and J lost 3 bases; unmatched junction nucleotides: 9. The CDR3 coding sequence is TGTGCCACCTCCTCGGGGGGGAGAGACTACAATGAGCAGTTCTTC. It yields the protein CATSSGGRDYNEQFF.

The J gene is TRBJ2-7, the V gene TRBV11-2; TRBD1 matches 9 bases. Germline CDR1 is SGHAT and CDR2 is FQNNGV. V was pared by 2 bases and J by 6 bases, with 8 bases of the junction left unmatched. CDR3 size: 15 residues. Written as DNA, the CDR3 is TGTGCCAGCAGCTTACGGGACAGGGCTCAGGCCGAGCAGTACTTC. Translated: CASSLRDRAQAEQYF. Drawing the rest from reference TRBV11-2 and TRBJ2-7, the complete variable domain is EAGVAQSPRYKIIEKRQSVAFWCNPISGHATLYWYQQILGQGPKLLIQFQNNGVVDDSQLPKDRFSAERLKGVDSTLKIQPAKLEDSAVYLCASSLRDRAQAEQYFGPGTRLTVT.

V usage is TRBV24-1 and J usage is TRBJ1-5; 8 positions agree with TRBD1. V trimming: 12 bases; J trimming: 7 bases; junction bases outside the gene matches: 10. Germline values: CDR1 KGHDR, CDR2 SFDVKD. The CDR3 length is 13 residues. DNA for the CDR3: TGTGCCGCCATGGGACAGGAATTACAGCCCCAGCATTTT. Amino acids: CAAMGQELQPQHF.

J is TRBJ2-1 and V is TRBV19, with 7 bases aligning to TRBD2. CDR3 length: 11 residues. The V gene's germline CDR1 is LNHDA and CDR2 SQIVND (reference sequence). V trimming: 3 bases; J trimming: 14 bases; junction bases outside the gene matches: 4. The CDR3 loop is CASSMGGEKFF. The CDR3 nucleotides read TGTGCCAGTAGTATGGGGGGGGAGAAGTTCTTC.

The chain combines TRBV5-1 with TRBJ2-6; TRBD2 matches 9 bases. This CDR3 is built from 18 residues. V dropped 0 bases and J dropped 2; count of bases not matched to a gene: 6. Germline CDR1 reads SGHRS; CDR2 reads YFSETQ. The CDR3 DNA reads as TGCGCCAGCAGCTTGGTTGGCGGGGGGGCCGCTGGGGCCAACGTCCTGACTTTC. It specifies CASSLVGGGAAGANVLTF.

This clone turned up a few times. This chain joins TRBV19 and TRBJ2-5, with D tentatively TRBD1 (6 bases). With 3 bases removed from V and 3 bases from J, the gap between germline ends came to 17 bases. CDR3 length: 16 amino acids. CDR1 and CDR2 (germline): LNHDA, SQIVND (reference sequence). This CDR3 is CASSIYRGRGEETQYF. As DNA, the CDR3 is TGTGCCAGTAGTATCTACCGGGGCAGGGGAGAAGAGACCCAGTACTTC.

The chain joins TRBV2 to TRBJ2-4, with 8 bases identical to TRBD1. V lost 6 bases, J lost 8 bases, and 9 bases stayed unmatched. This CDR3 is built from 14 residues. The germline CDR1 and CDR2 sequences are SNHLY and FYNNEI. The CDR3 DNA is TGTGCCAGCAGCCCCGGACAGGGCGGGGACATTCAGTACTTC. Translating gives CASSPGQGGDIQYF.

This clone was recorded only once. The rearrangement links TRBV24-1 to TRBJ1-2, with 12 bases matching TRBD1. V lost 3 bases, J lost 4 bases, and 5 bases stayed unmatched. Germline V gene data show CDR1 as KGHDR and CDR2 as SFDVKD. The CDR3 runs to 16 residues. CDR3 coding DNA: TGTGCCACCAGTGATACTGGGACAGGGGGCGTCTATGGCTACACCTTC. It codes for CATSDTGTGGVYGYTF.